This T cell receptor (beta chain) derives from a study of blood T cell repertoires in COVID-19. Across the whole study: The United States, Italy and Spain were the sources of the acute and convalescent COVID-19 samples. PBMCs, B-cell-depleted T cells, or T cells were the source of the cDNA or gDNA that made up the material.

Clones were read by immunoSEQ multiplex PCR, and TCRdb kept only the in-frame ones, dropping some. The sample records roughly 230,000 clones, nearly 95% being singletons. This CDR3 is 14 amino acids long. The germline gives CDR1 SNHLY, CDR2 FYNNEI. V was clipped by 4 bases and J by 8 bases, with 17 bases between them. Seattle participants joined during active infection and were tracked over time. The material sequenced was peripheral blood. V gene TRBV2 combines with J gene TRBJ1-2; D unresolved. This TCR was sampled from a man aged 25-45 years with COVID-19, enrolled during active disease. The CDR3 nucleotides are TGTGCCAGCAGTGCTGGAGGCGAGCTTAAGGGCTACACCTTC. Its translation: CASSAGGELKGYTF.